The rows below give T cell receptor beta chains drawn from one sample of a study of tumor-infiltrating lymphocytes in localized non-small cell lung cancer. Clones were read by immunoSEQ multiplex PCR, and TCRdb kept only the in-frame ones, dropping some. The sample includes fewer than 15,000 clones, 70% to 75% of them seen just once. Sequences were obtained from uninvolved lung tissue not adjacent to the tumor. The source is a human donor with non-small cell lung cancer. The CDR3 runs from the conserved cysteine through the conserved F or W. The order of the fields is V gene, J gene, clone size, CDR3 length, D gene, CDR3 protein, CDR3 DNA. The D gene is left open where the match is weak. Size values are once, few and many counts, or a class for expanded clones, and some rows have none.

V: TRBV18
J: TRBJ2-3
size: NA
length: 13
D: NA
CDR3: CASSDGTPDTQYF
DNA: TGTGCCAGCTCGGACGGGACCCCGGATACGCAGTATTTT

V: TRBV27
J: TRBJ1-1
size: NA
length: 14
D: NA
CDR3: CASSLKGRLTEAFF
DNA: TGTGCCAGCAGTTTAAAGGGGCGCTTAACTGAAGCTTTCTTT

V: TRBV5-1
J: TRBJ1-4
size: NA
length: 15
D: TRBD1
CDR3: CASSLEGTGNEKLFF
DNA: TGCGCCAGCAGCTTGGAGGGGACAGGGAATGAAAAACTGTTTTTT

V: TRBV6-5
J: TRBJ1-1
size: NA
length: 15
D: NA
CDR3: CASSFRDKMNTEAFF
DNA: TGTGCCAGCAGTTTCCGGGACAAGATGAACACTGAAGCTTTCTTT

V: TRBV25-1
J: TRBJ1-4
size: NA
length: 15
D: TRBD1
CDR3: CASSRGTGGGEKLFF
DNA: TGTGCCAGCAGTCGTGGGACAGGGGGCGGTGAAAAACTGTTTTTT

V: TRBV5-1
J: TRBJ1-4
size: NA
length: 16
D: NA
CDR3: CASSPDPGSAVRKLFF
DNA: TGCGCCAGCAGCCCGGACCCAGGGTCGGCCGTCCGAAAACTGTTTTTT

V: TRBV5-6
J: TRBJ2-1
size: NA
length: 13
D: NA
CDR3: CASSLALGNEQFF
DNA: TGTGCCAGCAGCTTGGCTCTAGGGAATGAGCAGTTCTTC

V: TRBV6-1
J: TRBJ1-1
size: few
length: 15
D: NA
CDR3: CASSEALKGLTEAFF
DNA: TGTGCCAGCAGTGAAGCTTTGAAAGGGCTCACTGAAGCTTTCTTT

V: TRBV10-3
J: TRBJ1-4
size: NA
length: 14
D: NA
CDR3: CAISGGLGDEKLFF
DNA: TGTGCCATCAGTGGGGGGCTCGGGGATGAAAAACTGTTTTTT

V: TRBV19
J: TRBJ2-1
size: NA
length: 15
D: TRBD2
CDR3: CASSTPGLAGGEQFF
DNA: TGTGCCAGTAGTACACCGGGACTAGCGGGAGGTGAGCAGTTCTTC

V: TRBV29-1
J: TRBJ2-1
size: few
length: 14
D: NA
CDR3: CSVRDTSSYNEQFF
DNA: TGCAGCGTACGGGACACGAGCTCCTACAATGAGCAGTTCTTC

V: TRBV19
J: TRBJ2-6
size: once
length: 17
D: TRBD1
CDR3: CASSGPGQTSGANVLTF
DNA: TGTGCCAGTAGTGGGCCGGGACAGACCTCTGGGGCCAACGTCCTGACTTTC

V: TRBV30
J: TRBJ2-1
size: NA
length: 14
D: NA
CDR3: CAWTPGKSYNEQFF
DNA: TGTGCCTGGACACCAGGGAAGTCCTACAATGAGCAGTTCTTC

V: TRBV4-2
J: TRBJ2-7
size: NA
length: 11
D: NA
CDR3: CASGDLYEQYF
DNA: TGTGCCAGCGGGGATCTCTACGAGCAGTACTTC

V: TRBV10-1
J: TRBJ1-6
size: few
length: 13
D: NA
CDR3: CASSGRVNSPLHF
DNA: TGCGCCAGCAGTGGACGGGTGAATTCACCCCTCCACTTT

V: TRBV5-1
J: TRBJ2-2
size: NA
length: 16
D: TRBD2
CDR3: CASSLGVAGATGELFF
DNA: TGCGCCAGCAGCTTGGGAGTAGCGGGAGCCACCGGGGAGCTGTTTTTT

V: TRBV18
J: TRBJ1-4
size: NA
length: 16
D: NA
CDR3: CASSDDRSATNEKLFF
DNA: TGTGCCAGCTCAGATGACAGGAGCGCAACTAATGAAAAACTGTTTTTT

V: TRBV7-8
J: TRBJ1-2
size: NA
length: 14
D: TRBD1
CDR3: CASSRGGQEYGYTF
DNA: TGTGCCAGCAGCCGCGGAGGACAGGAATATGGCTACACCTTC

V: TRBV6-1
J: TRBJ2-7
size: NA
length: 13
D: TRBD1
CDR3: CASRHRGTYEQYF
DNA: TGTGCCAGCCGCCACAGGGGTACCTACGAGCAGTACTTC

V: TRBV30
J: TRBJ2-3
size: once
length: 13
D: NA
CDR3: CAWVTGNTDTQYF
DNA: TGTGCCTGGGTGACTGGCAACACAGATACGCAGTATTTT

V: TRBV7-7
J: TRBJ2-3
size: once
length: 15
D: NA
CDR3: CASSLAGALTDTQYF
DNA: TGTGCCAGCAGCTTGGCGGGGGCCCTCACAGATACGCAGTATTTT

V: TRBV4-3
J: TRBJ2-7
size: NA
length: 15
D: NA
CDR3: CASSQDSSGSYEQYF
DNA: TGCGCCAGCAGCCAAGATTCCTCAGGGAGCTACGAGCAGTACTTC